These 25 T cell receptor beta chains originate from one sample sequenced in a study of beta chain features in type 1 diabetes. Their target antigens are unknown. Whole-study findings and limits: Shorter TCRB CDR3s, moderately but significantly so, marked every one of the four CD4+ subsets in Type 1 diabetes patients.

Expressed TCRB transcripts were sequenced because the isolated RNA had all been reverse transcribed beforehand. Profiled with immunoSEQ multiplex PCR; TCRdb holds only in-frame clones, not every one. Among hundreds of thousands of clones listed, roughly 12% were seen once. The source material was naive CD4+ T cells from blood. The source is a woman aged 18 to 35 with type 1 diabetes.

This clone has only a few counts. The V and J genes are TRBV6-5 and TRBJ2-1, with D maybe TRBD2 (6 bases). Trimming removed 4 bases from V and 7 bases from J, with 11 bases in between. Germline CDR1 reads MNHEY; CDR2 reads SVGAGI. The CDR3 consists of 13 residues. In nucleotides, the CDR3 is TGTGCCAGCAGTTCGGGACTTCCTAATGAGCAGTTCTTC. Translating gives CASSSGLPNEQFF.

The chain combines TRBV7-2 with TRBJ2-5, with 7 bases lining up with TRBD1. V lost 5 bases to trimming and J lost 5 bases; unmatched junction nucleotides: 11. This CDR3 spans 15 amino acids. The V gene's germline CDR1 is SGHTA and CDR2 FQGNSA. The CDR3 DNA is TGTGCCAGCAGCCCCCGCCCGGGGACAGATGAGACCCAGTACTTC. It is translated as CASSPRPGTDETQYF.

The chain combines TRBV7-9 with TRBJ2-7; D uncertain. The CDR3 consists of 15 residues. Germline CDR1 SEHNR, CDR2 FQNEAQ (reference sequence). V lost 1 base, J lost 2 bases, and 12 bases lay in between. This CDR3 reads CASSLEPWRTYEQYF. The DNA of the CDR3 is TGTGCCAGCAGCTTAGAGCCATGGAGAACCTACGAGCAGTACTTC.

In this sample, this clone turned up a few times. The gene calls are TRBV28 and TRBJ2-3; 8 nucleotides match TRBD1. The length of the CDR3 is 14 residues. J lost 1 base, V lost 7 bases, and 4 bases had no gene match. From germline, CDR1 is MDHEN and CDR2 SYDVKM. CDR3 sequence (DNA): TGTGCCAGCACTCCGGGACAGGGCACAGATACGCAGTATTTT. Protein: CASTPGQGTDTQYF.

This clone was seen more than once but under ten times. The DNA of the CDR3 is TGTGCCTGGCAAACCTACAGGGACAACGAGCAGTACTTC. It is translated as CAWQTYRDNEQYF. The V call is TRBV30, the J call TRBJ2-7; tentatively, D is TRBD1 (6 bases). There are 13 residues in the CDR3. CDR1 and CDR2 (germline): GTSNPN, SVGIG (reference sequence). Deletions cut 5 bases from V and 5 bases from J, with 16 bases between.

This clone came up a few times. The rearrangement links TRBV28 to TRBJ2-7; TRBD1 matches at 7 bases. CDR1 MDHEN and CDR2 SYDVKM come from the germline V gene. There are 15 residues in the CDR3. With 6 bases clipped from V and 6 bases from J, the junction kept 14 bases outside the gene matches. The CDR3 here is CASSPGGQVGPEQYF. The CDR3 nucleotides are TGTGCCAGCAGCCCAGGGGGACAAGTGGGTCCCGAGCAGTACTTC.

The gene calls are TRBV4-3 and TRBJ1-2, with a tentative D call TRBD1 (5 bases). CDR3 length: 16 residues. Trimming cost V 1 base and J 1 base, with 13 bases left between them. Germline CDR1 is LGHNA and CDR2 is YSLEER. The CDR3, as DNA: TGCGCCAGCAGCCAAGGGGCCCAGGGCATTAACTATGGCTACACCTTC. Translating gives CASSQGAQGINYGYTF.

This clone was counted only a few times. V usage is TRBV7-2 and J usage is TRBJ2-7, with a tentative D call TRBD2 (6 bases). The CDR3 extends over 14 amino acids. In germline, CDR1 is SGHTA, CDR2 FQGNSA. Trimming pared 3 bases from V and 4 bases from J, leaving 13 bases between. CDR3 amino acids: CASSFRRGVYEQYF. DNA for the CDR3: TGTGCCAGCAGCTTTAGGCGGGGCGTATACGAGCAGTACTTC.

This clone was counted only a few times. V and J are TRBV7-9 and TRBJ2-3; tentatively, D is TRBD2 (6 bases). The CDR3 runs 15 residues. V lost 7 bases, J lost 5 bases, and 19 bases lay in between. Germline loops: CDR1 SEHNR, CDR2 FQNEAQ (reference sequence). The CDR3 sequence: CASTLSAGRGDTQYF. The CDR3 DNA follows: TGTGCCAGCACCCTATCGGCGGGGCGAGGAGATACGCAGTATTTT.

The V gene is TRBV7-9, the J gene TRBJ2-1, with TRBD2 matching 14 bases. Trimming at V came to 2 bases and at J to 9 bases, leaving 3 bases not matched to a gene. Germline CDR1 reads SEHNR; CDR2 reads FQNEAQ (reference sequence). The CDR3 covers 15 residues. CDR3 nucleotides: TGTGCCAGCAGCTTAAGGGGACTAGCGGGAGTTGAGCAGTTCTTC. It yields the protein CASSLRGLAGVEQFF.

V is TRBV6-6 and J is TRBJ1-6; no clear D. Trimming removed 5 bases from V and 8 bases from J, with 13 bases in between. Germline CDR1 and CDR2: MNHNY and SVGAGI (reference sequence). This CDR3 contains 14 residues. As DNA, the CDR3 is TGTGCCAGCAGTCCGACCGACTCAGATTCACCCCTCCACTTT. Translated, it gives CASSPTDSDSPLHF.

This clone was counted only a few times. DNA of the CDR3: TGCGCCAGCCTGTACCTCGACAGGGGGAATGAAAAACTGTTTTTT. It is translated as CASLYLDRGNEKLFF. The V call is TRBV23-1, the J call TRBJ1-4; 9 positions match TRBD1. TRBV23-1 is an open reading frame whose function is uncertain. This CDR3 spans 15 amino acids. The J segment lost 5 bases and the V segment lost 8 bases, leaving 9 bases of the junction unmatched.

The chain uses TRBV15 and TRBJ1-6, with D unclear. The V and J ends lost 1 base and 7 bases respectively, with 5 bases between them. Germline V gene lookup returns CDR1 LNHNV and CDR2 YYDKDF (reference sequence). The CDR3 runs to 13 residues. The CDR3 loop reads CATSRVRNSPLHF. CDR3 nucleotides: TGTGCCACCAGCAGAGTGAGGAATTCACCCCTCCACTTT.

V usage is TRBV4-1 and J usage is TRBJ2-5, with a possible D match to TRBD2 (6 bases). The CDR3 has 16 amino acids. The germline V gene encodes CDR1 MGHRA and CDR2 YSYEKL. V was clipped by 1 base and J by 5 bases, with 17 bases between them. DNA for the CDR3: TGCGCCAGCAGCCAAGGTTTTGGGCCGGAGGGGGAGACCCAGTACTTC. Translation: CASSQGFGPEGETQYF.

J is TRBJ2-3 and V is TRBV11-2, with D hard to call. Germline CDR1 reads SGHAT; CDR2 reads FQNNGV. Between the trimmed V and J ends, which lost 4 bases and 2 bases, there was a span of 13 bases. This CDR3 spans 15 amino acids. CDR3 sequence: CASSSLLRDTDTQYF. DNA for the CDR3: TGTGCCAGCAGCTCCCTTCTGCGCGACACAGATACGCAGTATTTT.

This clone was found a few times. The chain links TRBV7-6 to TRBJ2-1; no reliable D call. From germline, CDR1 is SGHVS and CDR2 FNYEAQ. Trimming stripped 1 base from V and 6 bases from J, with 7 bases between. CDR3 length: 13 residues. The CDR3 nucleotides read TGTGCCAGCAGCTTAGTGACATCCAATGAGCAGTTCTTC. It specifies CASSLVTSNEQFF.

This sequence joins TRBV29-1 and TRBJ1-1; the D is unclear. This CDR3 is built from 13 residues. Germline V CDR1 and CDR2: SQVTM, ANQGSEA. The V end lost 4 bases, the J end lost 0 bases, and 9 bases lay between the germline ends. The CDR3 DNA sequence: TGCAGCGTTGGGCAGGTTATGAACACTGAAGCTTTCTTT. This codes for CSVGQVMNTEAFF.

This clone was counted a few times. The chain recombines TRBV30 with TRBJ1-5, with D possibly TRBD1 on 6 matching bases. Germline CDR1 and CDR2: GTSNPN and SVGIG (reference sequence). V was trimmed by 0 bases and J by 5 bases, leaving 14 bases between them. This CDR3 spans 15 amino acids. The CDR3 sequence: CAWSVGAPGDQPQHF. CDR3 sequence (DNA): TGTGCCTGGAGTGTGGGGGCCCCCGGGGATCAGCCCCAGCATTTT.

The CDR3 loop reads CSTGGAGELFF. The DNA for the CDR3 is TGCAGCACCGGTGGAGCCGGGGAGCTGTTTTTT. The chain links TRBV29-1 to TRBJ2-2; D is unresolved. The CDR3 has 11 residues. Trimming left V 8 bases short and J 6 bases short, with 10 bases between. Germline lookup yields CDR1 SQVTM and CDR2 ANQGSEA.

This chain links TRBV4-3 with TRBJ1-5; TRBD1 agrees at 8 bases. Germline values: CDR1 LGHNA, CDR2 YSLEER. The CDR3 consists of 16 residues. V trimming: 1 base; J trimming: 6 bases; junction bases outside the gene matches: 8. The DNA of the CDR3 is TGCGCCAGCAGCCAAGGGACAGGGAGAAGGGCTCAGCCCCAGCATTTT. Protein sequence: CASSQGTGRRAQPQHF.

This chain uses TRBV16 with TRBJ1-2; no definite D call. This CDR3 is 14 amino acids long. V lost 2 bases, J lost 4 bases, and 11 bases lay in between. Germline loops: CDR1 KGHSY, CDR2 FQNENV. CDR3 sequence: CASSQVPGSYGYTF. In DNA, the CDR3 is TGTGCCAGCAGCCAAGTACCGGGGTCCTATGGCTACACCTTC.

This clone was seen a handful of times. V usage is TRBV10-3 and J usage is TRBJ2-3, with 11 bases matching TRBD2. V trimming: 5 bases; J trimming: 6 bases; junction bases outside the gene matches: 7. The CDR3 length is 15 residues. The germline CDR1 and CDR2 sequences are ENHRY and SYGVKD. CDR3 region: CAISRLAGPRDTQYF. DNA of the CDR3: TGTGCCATCAGTAGACTAGCGGGGCCCAGGGATACGCAGTATTTT.

This clone came up a few times. The chain recombines TRBV6-5 with TRBJ2-7; TRBD2 might be the D (6 bases). Germline lookup yields CDR1 MNHEY and CDR2 SVGAGI. Trimming took 1 base from V and 1 from J, leaving 11 bases between them. The CDR3 contains 15 residues. CDR3 nucleotide sequence: TGTGCCAGCAGTTACTATCCGGGGGAATCCTACGAGCAGTACTTC. Translation: CASSYYPGESYEQYF.

V and J are TRBV28 and TRBJ1-5; possibly TRBD1 for D (5 bases). Trimming cost V 7 bases and J 4 bases, with 14 bases left between them. Germline V CDR1 and CDR2: MDHEN, SYDVKM. There are 14 residues in the CDR3. The CDR3 nucleotides read TGTGCCAGCAACCTACTAAGGGGAAATCAGCCCCAGCATTTT. Translation gives CASNLLRGNQPQHF. Together with reference TRBV28 and TRBJ1-5, the CDR3 gives the full variable domain: DVKVTQSSRYLVKRTGEKVFLECVQDMDHENMFWYRQDPGLGLRLIYFSYDVKMKEKGDIPEGYSVSREKKERFSLILESASTNQTSMYLCASNLLRGNQPQHFGDGTRLSIL.

The chain links TRBV12-5 to TRBJ2-2; TRBD2 matches at 9 bases. The CDR3 is 15 amino acids. Trimming cost V 6 bases and J 6 bases; bases outside gene matches: 8. Germline V gene data show CDR1 as LGHNT and CDR2 as FRNRAP. The CDR3 spells CASGSGTSNSGELFF. The DNA of the CDR3 is TGTGCTAGTGGATCGGGGACTAGCAATTCCGGGGAGCTGTTTTTT.